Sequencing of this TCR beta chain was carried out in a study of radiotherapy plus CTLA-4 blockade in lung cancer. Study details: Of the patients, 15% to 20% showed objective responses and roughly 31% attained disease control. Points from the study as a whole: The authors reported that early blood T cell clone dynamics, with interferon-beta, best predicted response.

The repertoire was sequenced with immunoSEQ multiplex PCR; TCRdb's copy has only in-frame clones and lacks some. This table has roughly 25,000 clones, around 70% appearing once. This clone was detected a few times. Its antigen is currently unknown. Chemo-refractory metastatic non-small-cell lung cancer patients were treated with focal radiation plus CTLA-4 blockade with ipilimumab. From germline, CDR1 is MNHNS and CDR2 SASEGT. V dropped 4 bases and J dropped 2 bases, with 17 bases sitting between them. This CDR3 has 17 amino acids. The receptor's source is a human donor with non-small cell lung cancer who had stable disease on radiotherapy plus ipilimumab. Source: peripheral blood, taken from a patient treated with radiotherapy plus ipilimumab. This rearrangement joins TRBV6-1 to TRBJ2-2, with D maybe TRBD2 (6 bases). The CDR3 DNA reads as TGTGCCAGCAGTGCAAATCCGGGACTGGGTAACACCGGGGAGCTGTTTTTT. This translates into CASSANPGLGNTGELFF.